This TCR beta chain was sequenced during a study of shared clonotypes between healthy human individuals. Findings and caveats of the study: Across several donors, naive CD4 shared approximately 4.5%, naive CD8 more than 3%, memory CD4 about 2.5%, memory CD8 0.4%. Generation probability values for non-shared clonotypes were lower than those for clonotypes shared by all four donors.

Notes on this clone: Antigen: not known. Its ends do not fully match the called genes, so a read error is possible.

CDR3 length equals 13 residues. Looked up from germline, CDR1 is SGHDT and CDR2 is YYEEEE. The assay ran at deep level. Sequencing used immunoSEQ multiplex PCR; TCRdb keeps in-frame clones, though not all of them. The data show approximately 320,000 clones, roughly 87% seen once. All of the donors resided in Nashville, Tennessee, and each was a Caucasian adult. The sample consisted of memory CD8+ T cells sorted from blood. Subset: CD45RO+ cells pooled with CCR7-negative TemRA cells. This rearrangement joins TRBV5-6 to TRBJ1-2; no reliable D call. The receptor's source is a man between 18 and 35 years old in good health. The CDR3 DNA reads TGTGCCAGCCGCTTAATGCGGGGTTATGGCTACACCTTC. Protein: CASRLMRGYGYTF.